Below are 15 T cell receptor beta chains sequenced from a single sample in a study of cytomegalovirus exposure and HLA in healthy donors. Profiling relied on immunoSEQ multiplex PCR, and the TCRdb table lists in-frame clones only, not all of them. The sample lists roughly 130,000 clones, 88% occurring once. Material: PBMCs. The receptor source for this set is a man aged 25 to 40 in good health and CMV-seronegative.

This sequence joins TRBV10-3 and TRBJ2-7; TRBD1 matches at 9 bases. CDR3 length equals 14 residues. Germline CDR1 reads ENHRY; CDR2 reads SYGVKD. Losses at the gene ends were 4 bases for V and 3 bases for J; bases not matched to a gene: 4. The CDR3 here is CAISAGQGNYEQYF. The CDR3 DNA is TGTGCCATCAGTGCGGGACAGGGCAACTACGAGCAGTACTTC.

The chain is built from TRBV5-1 and TRBJ2-1; 8 bases fit TRBD2. V lost 0 bases and J lost 5; bases outside the gene matches: 7. Germline V gene sequence: CDR1 SGHRS, CDR2 YFSETQ. The CDR3 covers 16 residues. CDR3 amino acids: CASSLGVRLAHNEQFF. The CDR3 DNA follows: TGCGCCAGCAGCTTGGGGGTGAGACTAGCGCACAATGAGCAGTTCTTC.

CDR3 residues: CASSQDQRASSYNEQFF. In DNA, the CDR3 is TGCGCCAGCAGCCAAGATCAGCGGGCGAGCTCCTACAATGAGCAGTTCTTC. The chain links TRBV4-1 to TRBJ2-1; possibly TRBD2 for D (6 bases). Germline values: CDR1 MGHRA, CDR2 YSYEKL. There are 17 residues in the CDR3. Between the trimmed V and J ends, which lost 0 bases and 0 bases, there was a span of 12 bases.

The chain links TRBV19 to TRBJ2-3; TRBD2 agrees at 10 bases. The CDR3 consists of 15 residues. Germline assignment: CDR1 LNHDA and CDR2 SQIVND (reference sequence). V shed 4 bases, J shed 1 base, and the junction held 2 bases outside the gene matches. CDR3 amino acids: CASSRAGGGTDTQYF. DNA for the CDR3: TGTGCCAGTAGTAGAGCGGGAGGGGGCACAGATACGCAGTATTTT.

This sequence joins TRBV19 and TRBJ1-1, with TRBD1 as a possible D gene (6 bases). Trimming shortened V by 7 bases and J by 1 base, and 13 bases separated the two germline ends. This CDR3 contains 14 residues. Germline CDR1 LNHDA, CDR2 SQIVND (reference sequence). The CDR3 reads CASTVGQRNTEAFF. The CDR3 DNA follows: TGTGCCAGTACCGTAGGACAGAGGAACACTGAAGCTTTCTTT.

CDR3 sequence: CATHAQGTYNEQFF. The CDR3 bases are TGTGCCACCCACGCACAGGGGACCTACAATGAGCAGTTCTTC. The chain is built from TRBV25-1 and TRBJ2-1, with TRBD1 identical over 7 bases. Germline lookup yields CDR1 MGHDK and CDR2 SYGVNS. V lost 10 bases, J lost 2 bases, and 8 bases stayed unmatched. This CDR3 is built from 14 residues.

CDR3 in amino acids: CASSLGAGGLRNEQFF. CDR3 coding DNA: TGTGCCAGCAGCTTAGGGGCAGGGGGTCTCCGCAATGAGCAGTTCTTC. The gene calls are TRBV7-2 and TRBJ2-1; 7 bases agree with TRBD1. The trim removed 1 base at V and 6 bases at J, leaving 9 bases unmatched. CDR3 size: 16 residues. Looked up from germline, CDR1 is SGHTA and CDR2 is FQGNSA.

The chain employs TRBV4-2 and TRBJ2-6; perhaps TRBD2 as D (6 bases). The CDR3 contains 17 residues. Trimming took 3 bases from V and 1 from J, leaving 13 bases between them. Germline loops: CDR1 LGHNA, CDR2 YNFKEQ. The CDR3 sequence is CASSHGEVGSGANVLTF. Written as DNA, the CDR3 is TGTGCCAGCAGCCACGGGGAGGTCGGGTCTGGGGCCAACGTCCTGACTTTC.

The chain has TRBV5-1 and TRBJ1-3; tentatively, D is TRBD1 (5 bases). Germline V lookup: CDR1 SGHRS, CDR2 YFSETQ. The CDR3 runs to 13 residues. V was shortened by 4 bases and J by 4 bases, with 9 bases between the two germline ends. Written as DNA, the CDR3 is TGCGCCAGCAGCCCGACAGCCGGAAACACCATATATTTT. It translates to CASSPTAGNTIYF. Full variable domain (rest looked up from reference TRBV5-1 and TRBJ1-3): KAGVTQTPRYLIKTRGQQVTLSCSPISGHRSVSWYQQTPGQGLQFLFEYFSETQRNKGNFPGRFSGRQFSNSRSEMNVSTLELGDSALYLCASSPTAGNTIYFGEGSWLTVV.

This chain connects TRBV14 to TRBJ1-1; D uncertain. Germline V CDR1 and CDR2: SGHDN, FVKESK. CDR3 size: 13 residues. Trimming cost V 4 bases and J 1 base, with 7 bases left between them. Here the CDR3 DNA reads TGTGCCAGCAGCCGGCACAGGAACACTGAAGCTTTCTTT. The encoded protein is CASSRHRNTEAFF.

Only one count was recorded for this clone. V usage is TRBV19 and J usage is TRBJ2-5; 8 bases map to TRBD2. The CDR3 runs to 16 residues. The junction had 9 bases not matched to a gene; V was cut back by 2 bases and J by 4 bases. Germline V gene sequence: CDR1 LNHDA, CDR2 SQIVND (reference sequence). The CDR3 loop reads CASSIRGGEGGETQYF. CDR3 nucleotides: TGTGCCAGTAGTATACGGGGGGGAGAGGGAGGAGAGACCCAGTACTTC.

This clone occurred once. This sequence joins TRBV19 and TRBJ2-2; 9 bases map to TRBD2. This CDR3 region has 17 residues. V lost 3 bases, J lost 7 bases, and 12 bases stayed unmatched. Germline lookup yields CDR1 LNHDA and CDR2 SQIVND (reference sequence). In DNA form, the CDR3 reads TGTGCCAGTAGTATTCCCTCGTTAGCGGGAGCGGTCGGGGAGCTGTTTTTT. Protein: CASSIPSLAGAVGELFF.

The count of this clone is one. The chain uses TRBV6-1 and TRBJ2-5; 12 nucleotides match TRBD2. This CDR3 is built from 15 residues. CDR1 is MNHNS, CDR2 SASEGT, per germline. V trimming: 7 bases; J trimming: 5 bases; junction bases outside the gene matches: 8. CDR3 sequence: CASKGASGRGETQYF. The CDR3 DNA reads as TGTGCCAGCAAGGGGGCTAGCGGGAGGGGGGAGACCCAGTACTTC.

The rearrangement links TRBV2 to TRBJ2-7; 11 positions match TRBD2. CDR1 is SNHLY, CDR2 FYNNEI, per germline. V lost 3 bases and J lost 1; bases outside the gene matches: 14. The CDR3 covers 19 residues. CDR3 DNA sequence: TGTGCCAGCAGTGACCACGATATTGACGGGACTAGCGGATCCTACGAGCAGTACTTC. It encodes CASSDHDIDGTSGSYEQYF.

This clone was seen once. The chain combines TRBV19 with TRBJ1-2, with D uncertain. Germline V gene sequence: CDR1 LNHDA, CDR2 SQIVND (reference sequence). The V and J ends lost 5 bases and 10 bases respectively, with 14 bases between them. CDR3 size: 12 residues. The CDR3 coding sequence is TGTGCCAGTAGTTTAGTCTTGGGCTACTACACCTTC. Translated: CASSLVLGYYTF.